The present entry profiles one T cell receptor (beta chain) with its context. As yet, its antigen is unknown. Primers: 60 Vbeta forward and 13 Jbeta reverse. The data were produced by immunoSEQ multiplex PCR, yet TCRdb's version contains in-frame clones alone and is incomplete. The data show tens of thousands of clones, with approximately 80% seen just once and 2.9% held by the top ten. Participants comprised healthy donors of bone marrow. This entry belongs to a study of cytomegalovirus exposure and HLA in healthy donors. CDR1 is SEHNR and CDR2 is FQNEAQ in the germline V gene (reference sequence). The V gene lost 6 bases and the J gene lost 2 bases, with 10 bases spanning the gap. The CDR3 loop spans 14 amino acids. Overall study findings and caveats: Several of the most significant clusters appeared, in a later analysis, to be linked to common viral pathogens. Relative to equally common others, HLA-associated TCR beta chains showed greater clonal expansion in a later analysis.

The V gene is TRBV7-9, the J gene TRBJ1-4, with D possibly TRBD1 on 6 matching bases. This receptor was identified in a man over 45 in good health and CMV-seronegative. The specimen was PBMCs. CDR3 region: CASSFGQTNEKLFF. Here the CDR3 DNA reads TGTGCCAGCAGTTTCGGACAGACTAATGAAAAACTGTTTTTT.